The 9 T cell receptor beta chains below were found in one sample sequenced in a study of cytomegalovirus exposure and HLA in healthy donors. The PCR used 60 Vbeta and 13 Jbeta primers. Profiling relied on immunoSEQ multiplex PCR, and the TCRdb table lists in-frame clones only, not all of them. The table lists about 140,000 clones, approximately 70% of them singletons. What was sequenced was PBMCs. These TCRs come from a woman aged 40 to 50 in good health and CMV-seronegative.

V and J are TRBV6-5 and TRBJ1-5; the match to TRBD1 covers 7 bases. V dropped 4 bases and J dropped 4; count of bases not matched to a gene: 4. The CDR3 runs 14 residues. Per the germline V gene, CDR1 is MNHEY and CDR2 is SVGAGI. CDR3 sequence reads: CASSSGQRNQPQHF. DNA for the CDR3: TGTGCCAGCAGTTCGGGACAGAGAAATCAGCCCCAGCATTTT.

With respect to this clone: At the DNA level, this CDR3 is encoded by other sequences in the same sample as well. The chain employs TRBV7-2 and TRBJ1-2; a possible D gene is TRBD1 (5 bases). V shed 9 bases and J shed 5 bases, with 19 bases lying between them. This CDR3 is 14 amino acids long. Looked up from germline, CDR1 is SGHTA and CDR2 is FQGNSA. The CDR3 region is CASSPRTISYGYTF. As DNA, the CDR3 is TGTGCCAGTAGCCCCCGGACAATATCGTATGGCTACACCTTC.

The chain uses TRBV2 and TRBJ2-2; 7 bases match TRBD1. This CDR3 region has 16 residues. J was trimmed by 5 bases and V by 2 bases; bases with no gene match: 8. Germline CDR1 SNHLY, CDR2 FYNNEI. CDR3 DNA: TGTGCCAGCAGTGAAAGTGGGACAGATCTAACCGGGGAGCTGTTTTTT. This encodes CASSESGTDLTGELFF. Looking up the rest from reference TRBV2 and TRBJ2-2 gives the full variable domain: EPEVTQTPSHQVTQMGQEVILRCVPISNHLYFYWYRQILGQKVEFLVSFYNNEISEKSEIFDDQFSVERPDGSNFTLKIRSTKLEDSAMYFCASSESGTDLTGELFFGEGSRLTVL.

The V gene is TRBV5-4, the J gene TRBJ1-4; TRBD1 aligns across 7 bases. The V and J ends lost 4 bases and 4 bases, in that order; junction bases with no gene match: 10. The CDR3 loop spans 16 amino acids. Germline CDR1 SGHNT, CDR2 YYREEE (reference sequence). The CDR3 nucleotides are TGTGCCAGCAGCGCGATCCCGGGACAGAGTAATGAAAAACTGTTTTTT. Translating it yields CASSAIPGQSNEKLFF.

The rearrangement links TRBV28 to TRBJ2-1; 9 nucleotides line up with TRBD1. Germline V gene data show CDR1 as MDHEN and CDR2 as SYDVKM. V lost 4 bases to trimming and J lost 4 bases; unmatched junction nucleotides: 8. The CDR3 totals 16 residues. For the CDR3, the DNA is TGTGCCAGCAGTTCGGACAGGGGACGCCCTTACAATGAGCAGTTCTTC. As protein: CASSSDRGRPYNEQFF.

The chain is built from TRBV7-2 and TRBJ2-7; a weak D match, TRBD2 (7 bases). The V end was cut by 4 bases, the J end by 4 bases, with 14 bases between. Germline V lookup: CDR1 SGHTA, CDR2 FQGNSA. This CDR3 is built from 14 residues. CDR3 sequence (DNA): TGTGCCAGCAGCTGGGGGGGCGGTTCTTACGAGCAGTACGTC. As protein: CASSWGGGSYEQYV.

The chain is built from TRBV4-1 and TRBJ2-1; TRBD2 matches at 9 bases. Unmatched junction bases numbered 10, after V lost 4 bases and J lost 6 bases. This CDR3 region has 16 residues. In germline, CDR1 is MGHRA, CDR2 YSYEKL. Here the CDR3 DNA reads TGCGCCAGCAGCCGTATCTCCGGGACTAGCATCAATGAGCAGTTCTTC. As protein: CASSRISGTSINEQFF.

The rearrangement joins TRBV4-3 to TRBJ2-2, with D hard to call. Trimming took off 0 bases at V and 1 base at J, with 6 bases between the two ends. The germline CDR1 and CDR2 sequences are LGHNA and YSLEER. The CDR3 totals 15 residues. The CDR3 DNA reads TGCGCCAGCAGCCAAGATCACATGAACACCGGGGAGCTGTTTTTT. Its protein is CASSQDHMNTGELFF.

The CDR3 sequence: CATTTGSPASGHGYTF. CDR3 nucleotides: TGCGCCACAACCACAGGGTCTCCGGCTTCAGGGCATGGCTACACCTTC. The chain couples TRBV10-2 to TRBJ1-2; TRBD1 might be the D (6 bases). V was pared by 10 bases and J by 6 bases, with 27 bases between. The germline gives CDR1 WSHSY, CDR2 SAAADI. This CDR3 has 16 residues.